The T cell receptor beta chain under discussion was sequenced for a study of patients and donors after allogeneic stem cell transplantation. Trimming took 3 bases from V and 4 from J; bases not matched to a gene: 6. This CDR3 has 16 residues. Germline V gene sequence: CDR1 DFQATT, CDR2 SNEGSKA (reference sequence). MiXCR was run by TCRdb on the RT-PCR reads, yielding one entry per CDR3 protein. The repertoire holds approximately 250,000 distinct CDR3 sequences, with roughly 13% as singletons. The table lists this clonotype with many counts. V gene TRBV20-1 combines with J gene TRBJ2-1; 13 bases agree with TRBD2. The receptor comes from a human donor who was either an allogeneic HSCT recipient or a stem cell or donor lymphocyte infusion donor (not recorded which). It is not recorded whose cells these are; they may come from a transplant donor. The sequenced sample consisted of blood, either unsorted or a sorted T cell fraction (not recorded which). The CDR3 region has the DNA TGCAGTGCTAGGACTAGCGGGAGGAGTTTTTACAATGAGCAGTTCTTC. It yields the protein CSARTSGRSFYNEQFF.